Included here is one T cell receptor beta chain sequence, with context. The data derive from a study of OX40 agonist ivuxolimab in advanced cancers. Assay used: immunoSEQ multiplex PCR; TCRdb lists only in-frame clones, some missing. The data show fewer than 100,000 clones, roughly nine tenths seen once. Germline trimming cut 1 base from V and 2 bases from J; bases unmatched to any gene: 4. There are 15 residues in the CDR3. From germline, CDR1 is LGHNA and CDR2 YNFKEQ. The source of this sequence is an adult with an advanced solid tumor such as melanoma, head and neck, liver or kidney cancer. The chain carries TRBV4-2 and TRBJ2-7; TRBD2 matches at 8 bases. Sequencing was performed on CD4+ or CD8+ T cells sorted from blood, taken in a trial of the OX40 agonist ivuxolimab. DNA for the CDR3: TGTGCCAGCAGCCAAGGATCGGGGGGGACCTACGAGCAGTACTTC. It codes for CASSQGSGGTYEQYF.